The 21 T cell receptor beta chains below were found in one sample sequenced in a study of T cell responses to AZD1222 COVID-19 vaccine (dated by TCRdb to the early 2020s). In light of the paper, this sample's time point label describes: about 28 days (+/-7) after the second vaccine dose. The library was generated by the immunoSEQ multiplex PCR assay. TCRdb holds this immuneACCESS table with in-frame rearrangements only. Some clones are missing; in checked studies, unresolved V genes explain under half, and the rest has no known cause. The sample table shows 110,000 to 150,000 clones, and roughly 93% are seen once. The ten largest account for 1.9% of the sample. The source material was peripheral blood, sampled 28 days after the second AZD1222 dose. The origin of the receptors is an adult who received the AZD1222 COVID-19 vaccine.

V gene TRBV30 combines with J gene TRBJ2-3, with D uncertain. The CDR3 spans 13 residues. Germline CDR1 reads GTSNPN; CDR2 reads SVGIG (reference sequence). The V end was cut by 0 bases, the J end by 5 bases, with 9 bases between. The CDR3 sequence: CAWSVAVGDTQYF. CDR3 sequence (DNA): TGTGCCTGGAGTGTAGCTGTCGGAGATACGCAGTATTTT.

This clone was observed a few times. V usage is TRBV5-1 and J usage is TRBJ1-2; D not resolved. The CDR3 runs 12 residues. V lost 4 bases and J 7 bases, leaving 11 bases between the germline ends. Germline V CDR1 and CDR2: SGHRS, YFSETQ. This CDR3 is CASSEPVGGYTF. The CDR3 DNA is TGCGCCAGCAGCGAACCCGTAGGTGGCTACACCTTC.

J is TRBJ2-6 and V is TRBV7-3, with 10 bases matching TRBD1. The CDR3 loop spans 16 amino acids. In germline, CDR1 is SGHTA, CDR2 FQGTGA. Losses at the gene ends were 5 bases for V and 0 bases for J; bases not matched to a gene: 1. CDR3 residues: CASSRQGASGANVLTF. CDR3 DNA: TGTGCCAGCAGCCGACAGGGGGCCTCTGGGGCCAACGTCCTGACTTTC. Drawing the rest from reference TRBV7-3 and TRBJ2-6, the complete variable domain is GAGVSQTPSNKVTEKGKYVELRCDPISGHTALYWYRQSLGQGPEFLIYFQGTGAADDSGLPNDRFFAVRPEGSVSTLKIQRTERGDSAVYLCASSRQGASGANVLTFGAGSRLTVL.

This chain links TRBV12-3 or TRBV12-4 with TRBJ1-1, with 8 nucleotides matching TRBD1. The CDR3 has 13 amino acids. Trimming took 3 bases from V and 5 from J; bases not matched to a gene: 2. CDR3 residues: CASSFRGRTEAFF. CDR3 bases: TGTGCCAGCAGTTTCAGGGGGCGGACTGAAGCTTTCTTT.

This rearrangement joins TRBV9 to TRBJ2-7, with D tentatively TRBD2 (6 bases). CDR3 length equals 14 residues. The germline V gene encodes CDR1 SGDLS and CDR2 YYNGEE. The ends were cut back, 4 bases at V and 2 bases at J, with 13 bases in the middle. The CDR3 here is CASSSSSDAYEQYF. The CDR3 nucleotides are TGTGCCAGCAGCTCTTCTAGCGACGCCTACGAGCAGTACTTC.

The chain has TRBV7-9 and TRBJ1-1, with 10 nucleotides matching TRBD1. V shed 6 bases, J shed 6 bases, and the junction held 10 bases outside the gene matches. This CDR3 contains 15 residues. Per germline, CDR1 SEHNR and CDR2 FQNEAQ (reference sequence). The CDR3 bases are TGTGCCAGCAGAGCCTCCGCGACAGGGGGCTCTGAAGCTTTCTTT. As protein: CASRASATGGSEAFF.

The chain joins TRBV6-6 to TRBJ2-7; either TRBD1 or TRBD2 may fit D (5 bases each). The germline V gene has CDR1 MNHNY and CDR2 SVGAGI (reference sequence). V was clipped by 5 bases and J by 1 base, with 9 bases between them. The CDR3 spans 13 residues. CDR3 in DNA: TGTGCCAGCAGTGGGGGTCAATCCTACGAGCAGTACTTC. This encodes CASSGGQSYEQYF.

The chain has TRBV6-5 and TRBJ1-2, with D hard to call. This CDR3 comprises 12 residues. Germline CDR1 reads MNHEY; CDR2 reads SVGAGI. V was cut by 6 bases and J by 10 bases, with 15 bases left in between. The CDR3 region is CASRSGGFDYTF. CDR3 bases: TGTGCCAGCAGGTCTGGCGGTTTTGACTACACCTTC.

This clone was observed once. V usage is TRBV5-6 and J usage is TRBJ1-6; the D gene is possibly TRBD1 (5 bases). The CDR3 is 14 residues long. The germline V and J ends were trimmed by 4 bases and 9 bases, with 14 bases remaining between them. CDR1 and CDR2 from the germline V gene are SGHDT and YYEEEE. The CDR3 sequence: CASSTGTPGSPLHF. Here the CDR3 DNA reads TGTGCCAGCAGCACCGGGACCCCCGGTTCACCCCTCCACTTT.

The V call is TRBV19, the J call TRBJ1-3, with D perhaps TRBD1 (5 bases). Trimming shortened V by 9 bases and J by 2 bases, and 14 bases separated the two germline ends. Germline CDR1 and CDR2: LNHDA and SQIVND (reference sequence). The CDR3 contains 14 residues. The CDR3 spells CASREGTAGNTIYF. In nucleotides, the CDR3 is TGTGCCAGCAGGGAGGGAACGGCTGGAAACACCATATATTTT.

The gene calls are TRBV12-3 or TRBV12-4 and TRBJ2-3; D gene ambiguous. Trimming took 7 bases from V and 8 from J, leaving 13 bases between them. This CDR3 contains 12 residues. CDR3 nucleotides: TGTGCCAGCAACGCCCGGTGGGGTACGCAGTATTTT. Its translation: CASNARWGTQYF.

The chain is built from TRBV6-6 and TRBJ1-1; no definite D call. Per the germline V gene, CDR1 is MNHNY and CDR2 is SVGAGI (reference sequence). This CDR3 has 14 amino acids. The germline V and J ends were trimmed by 0 bases and 1 base, with 6 bases remaining between them. CDR3 coding DNA: TGTGCCAGCAGTTACTCCGAAGGGAACACTGAAGCTTTCTTT. Translating it yields CASSYSEGNTEAFF.

CDR3: CSAQRAFQETQYF. The CDR3 DNA reads TGCAGCGCCCAAAGGGCATTTCAAGAGACCCAGTACTTC. The chain uses TRBV29-1 and TRBJ2-5; D remains unclear. Germline assignment: CDR1 SQVTM and CDR2 ANQGSEA. V dropped 7 bases and J dropped 2 bases, with 14 bases sitting between them. The length of the CDR3 is 13 residues.

The chain employs TRBV4-1 and TRBJ1-3; D not certain. CDR1 and CDR2 from the germline V gene are MGHRA and YSYEKL. The CDR3 loop spans 16 amino acids. Trimming stripped 2 bases from V and 3 bases from J, with 14 bases between. CDR3 protein: CASSQIIPGFGNTIYF. Here the CDR3 DNA reads TGCGCCAGCAGCCAAATAATCCCCGGCTTTGGAAACACCATATATTTT.

The V gene is TRBV7-6, the J gene TRBJ2-5; tentatively, D is TRBD1 (6 bases). Trimming removed 4 bases from V and 3 bases from J, with 9 bases in between. Looked up from germline, CDR1 is SGHVS and CDR2 is FNYEAQ. The CDR3 consists of 13 residues. CDR3 DNA sequence: TGTGCCAGCAGCTGGACAGTGAAAGAGACCCAGTACTTC. Protein: CASSWTVKETQYF.

The chain has TRBV7-2 and TRBJ1-6; D is unclear. CDR1 is SGHTA, CDR2 FQGNSA, per germline. The germline V and J ends were trimmed by 1 base and 5 bases, with 12 bases remaining between them. This CDR3 spans 16 amino acids. The CDR3 DNA sequence: TGTGCCAGCAGCTTAGAGTTCAGAATAAATAATTCACCCCTCCACTTT. It yields the protein CASSLEFRINNSPLHF.

The chain joins TRBV2 to TRBJ2-1; perhaps TRBD2 as D (5 bases). V gave up 8 bases and J gave up 10 bases, with 9 bases separating them. Germline V gene data show CDR1 as SNHLY and CDR2 as FYNNEI. The CDR3 loop spans 10 amino acids. CDR3 region: CASGDYEQFF. CDR3 nucleotide sequence: TGTGCCAGCGGCGACTACGAGCAGTTCTTC.

The V call is TRBV4-1, the J call TRBJ2-1, with TRBD2 matching over 8 bases. The germline CDR1 and CDR2 sequences are MGHRA and YSYEKL. The CDR3 is 16 residues long. The trim removed 0 bases at V and 3 bases at J, leaving 4 bases unmatched. The CDR3 DNA reads as TGCGCCAGCAGCCAAGAAGTAGCGGGACGCTACAATGAGCAGTTCTTC. Amino acid sequence: CASSQEVAGRYNEQFF.

This clone was counted only a few times. This chain uses TRBV12-3 or TRBV12-4 with TRBJ2-2; D is unclear. V was cut by 5 bases and J by 6 bases, with 10 bases left in between. The CDR3 extends over 13 amino acids. Here the CDR3 reads CASSPFSSGELFF. For the CDR3, the DNA is TGTGCCAGCAGTCCCTTTAGCTCCGGGGAGCTGTTTTTT.

In the case of this clone: Other nucleotide sequences in the sample specify the same CDR3. The V gene is TRBV24-1, the J gene TRBJ1-5; no clear D. Between the trimmed V and J ends, which lost 5 bases and 2 bases, there was a span of 6 bases. The CDR3 is 13 residues long. The V gene's germline CDR1 is KGHDR and CDR2 SFDVKD. The CDR3 spells CATSGGGNQPQHF. In nucleotides, the CDR3 is TGTGCCACCAGTGGTGGTGGCAATCAGCCCCAGCATTTT.

This chain links TRBV25-1 with TRBJ1-2; maybe TRBD1 (5 bases). Per germline, CDR1 MGHDK and CDR2 SYGVNS. The ends were cut back, 4 bases at V and 3 bases at J, with 18 bases in the middle. The CDR3 totals 16 residues. This CDR3 reads CASSVGLAGHDYGYTF. The CDR3 bases are TGTGCCAGCAGTGTCGGGCTGGCGGGGCATGACTATGGCTACACCTTC.